This T cell receptor (beta chain) is drawn from a study of glioma-infiltrating T cells after dendritic cell vaccination. General observations from the study: Patients with more pretreatment TILs had longer time to progression and survival.

The immunoSEQ assay amplified TCRB CDR3 from up to roughly 2 ug DNA. Method: immunoSEQ multiplex PCR; TCRdb's copy keeps in-frame clones and lacks some. The sample holds tens of thousands of clones, around four fifths seen once. This sample's time point: after dendritic cell vaccination, including at tumor progression/relapse. As regards this clone: Its cognate antigen is unknown.

The CDR3 has 14 amino acids. V lost 2 bases and J lost 1, with 8 bases in between. The germline V gene encodes CDR1 MNHEY and CDR2 SVGAGI. V gene TRBV6-5 combines with J gene TRBJ1-2, with D possibly matching TRBD1 (5 bases). Sequenced material: blood, taken after dendritic cell vaccination. This clonotype was obtained from a human donor with glioblastoma. CDR3 amino acids: CASSYGGNNYGYTF. DNA of the CDR3: TGTGCCAGCAGTTACGGGGGGAATAACTATGGCTACACCTTC.